A selection of T cell receptor beta chains follows, all from one sample in a study of early T cells in non-severe SARS-CoV-2 infection. TCRdb reprocessed the 5' RACE reads via MiXCR and lists one record per CDR3 protein. The data hold tens of thousands of distinct CDR3 sequences, with 6% to 6.5% observed a single time. The material sequenced was whole blood. These receptors all stem from an adult who was a healthcare worker with PCR-confirmed SARS-CoV-2 infection or an uninfected control (not recorded which). Both conserved end residues are part of each CDR3. A D gene is named only where the DNA matches it firmly. Clone sizes are given selectively: once, few, many, or a class where the clone is expanded.

v_gene,d_gene,abundance,j_gene,CDR3aa,CDR3nt
TRBV11-2,-,many,TRBJ2-3,CASRATGGATDTQYF,TGTGCCAGCCGTGCCACGGGGGGCGCCACAGATACGCAGTATTTT
TRBV18,-,-,TRBJ2-4,CASSPGAEGSYF,TGTGCCAGCTCACCAGGGGCAGAAGGAAGCTACTTC
TRBV7-6,-,-,TRBJ2-2,CASSWSLGATGELFF,TGTGCCAGCAGCTGGAGTCTTGGAGCCACCGGGGAGCTGTTTTTT
TRBV14,-,many,TRBJ2-7,CASSHSGTSIEQYF,TGTGCCAGCAGCCATTCCGGGACAAGTATAGAGCAGTACTTC
TRBV12-3/TRBV12-4,TRBD1,-,TRBJ1-6,CASSSGQGGSPLHF,TGTGCCAGCAGCTCGGGACAGGGCGGTTCACCCCTCCACTTT
TRBV6-5,-,many,TRBJ1-6,CASSYAGNSPLHF,TGTGCCAGCAGTTATGCGGGGAATTCACCCCTCCACTTT
TRBV20-1,TRBD1,medium-sized,TRBJ1-3,CSARAGQDTIYF,TGCAGTGCTAGGGCGGGACAGGACACCATATATTTT
TRBV11-2,-,few,TRBJ2-7,CASSPAGTAYEQYF,TGTGCCAGCAGCCCCGCGGGGACAGCGTACGAGCAGTACTTC
TRBV20-1,-,-,TRBJ2-5,CSARVRRDQETQYF,TGCAGTGCTAGAGTCAGACGGGACCAAGAGACCCAGTACTTC
TRBV20-1,-,many,TRBJ1-5,CSARAGGAFNQPQHF,TGCAGTGCTAGAGCAGGAGGGGCTTTTAATCAGCCCCAGCATTTT
TRBV20-1,-,few,TRBJ1-1,CSARLFSEAFF,TGCAGTGCCCGCCTCTTCTCTGAAGCTTTCTTT
TRBV27,-,-,TRBJ1-4,CASSLGLNEKLFF,TGTGCCAGCAGTTTAGGACTAAATGAAAAACTGTTTTTT
TRBV20-1,-,many,TRBJ1-2,CSATKLPGAVGGYTF,TGCAGTGCTACAAAACTTCCAGGGGCGGTCGGAGGCTACACCTTC
TRBV7-2,-,-,TRBJ2-3,CASSTTYPSTDTQYF,TGTGCCAGCAGCACAACATACCCAAGCACAGATACGCAGTATTTT
TRBV7-6,TRBD2,many,TRBJ2-5,CASSLALAGGSRETQYF,TGTGCCAGCAGCTTAGCTCTCGCGGGGGGTTCCCGAGAGACCCAGTACTTC
TRBV6-1,TRBD1,few,TRBJ1-1,CASSYGQGEAFF,TGTGCCAGCAGCTATGGACAGGGTGAAGCTTTCTTT
TRBV7-9,TRBD1,few,TRBJ1-1,CASRVPRQGESTEAFF,TGTGCCAGCAGAGTTCCGCGACAGGGAGAGAGCACTGAAGCTTTCTTT
TRBV6-1,-,-,TRBJ1-5,CATNSQGSNQPQHF,TGTGCCACCAACTCTCAGGGAAGCAATCAGCCCCAGCATTTT
TRBV6-1,-,many,TRBJ1-2,CASSEGNGGGGYTF,TGTGCCAGCAGTGAAGGTAATGGAGGCGGCGGCTACACCTTC
TRBV4-3,-,many,TRBJ1-6,CASSHEDSRNSPLHF,TGCGCCAGCAGCCACGAGGACAGTCGAAATTCACCCCTCCACTTT
TRBV29-1,-,many,TRBJ2-7,CSVGGVGEQYF,TGCAGCGTTGGGGGAGTGGGCGAGCAGTACTTC
TRBV28,TRBD1,many,TRBJ2-7,CASSPGGGPYEQYF,TGTGCCAGCAGTCCAGGGGGTGGCCCCTACGAGCAGTACTTC
TRBV20-1,-,many,TRBJ1-6,CSARDRLTAEENLHF,TGCAGTGCTAGAGATCGCTTAACGGCAGAAGAGAACCTCCACTTT
TRBV7-9,-,few,TRBJ1-1,CASSPAFTEAFF,TGTGCCAGCAGCCCCGCGTTCACTGAAGCTTTCTTT
TRBV5-5,-,many,TRBJ1-2,CASSLNGDYGYTF,TGTGCCAGCAGCTTGAACGGAGACTATGGCTACACCTTC
TRBV6-6,-,-,TRBJ2-1,CASSSVELPYNEQFF,TGTGCCAGCAGTTCTGTAGAGTTACCTTACAATGAGCAGTTCTTC
TRBV7-9,TRBD1,many,TRBJ2-7,CATEGTGTEIYEQYF,TGTGCCACGGAAGGAACCGGGACAGAAATCTACGAGCAGTACTTC
TRBV12-3/TRBV12-4,-,many,TRBJ2-7,CASSSARRGEQYF,TGTGCCAGCAGTTCAGCCCGGAGAGGAGAGCAGTACTTC
TRBV29-1,-,-,TRBJ2-4,CSVVNRAKNIQYF,TGCAGCGTAGTGAACCGGGCCAAAAACATTCAGTACTTC
TRBV28,TRBD2,few,TRBJ2-3,CASAGGPGTDTQYF,TGTGCCAGCGCGGGGGGGCCTGGCACAGATACGCAGTATTTT
TRBV11-2,-,many,TRBJ2-3,CASSLEERRTQYF,TGTGCCAGCAGCTTAGAGGAGCGAAGAACGCAGTATTTT
TRBV20-1,-,few,TRBJ2-5,CSANRGSSKKETQYF,TGCAGTGCTAATAGAGGCAGCTCGAAAAAAGAGACCCAGTACTTC
TRBV10-3,-,few,TRBJ2-7,CAIRGGYGQESSYEQYF,TGTGCCATCAGGGGGGGGTACGGACAGGAGTCGTCCTACGAGCAGTACTTC
TRBV7-2,TRBD2,many,TRBJ2-1,CASSFGTSGLYNEQFF,TGTGCCAGCAGCTTCGGGACTAGCGGGCTATACAATGAGCAGTTCTTC
TRBV12-3/TRBV12-4,-,-,TRBJ1-1,CASSTTGHPRNAFF,TGTGCCAGCAGTACCACGGGACACCCGAGGAACGCTTTCTTT
TRBV4-3,-,many,TRBJ1-2,CASSQDRFGYGYTF,TGCGCCAGCAGCCAAGACAGGTTTGGCTATGGCTACACCTTC
TRBV6-1,-,many,TRBJ1-3,CASSEGPGIGNTIYF,TGTGCCAGCAGTGAGGGCCCGGGTATCGGAAACACCATATATTTT
TRBV9,-,-,TRBJ2-7,CASSAGRSSYEQYF,TGTGCCAGCAGCGCCGGGAGAAGCTCCTACGAGCAGTACTTC
TRBV4-1,TRBD2,many,TRBJ2-1,CASSQVRLAGGPSNEQFF,TGCGCCAGCAGCCAAGTCCGACTAGCGGGGGGGCCTAGCAATGAGCAGTTCTTC
TRBV9,TRBD2,-,TRBJ2-2,CASSVGLADGELFF,TGTGCCAGCAGCGTGGGACTAGCGGACGGGGAGCTGTTTTTT
TRBV9,-,-,TRBJ1-1,CASSVATGREANTEAFF,TGTGCCAGCAGCGTAGCTACGGGCAGGGAGGCGAACACTGAAGCTTTCTTT
TRBV12-3/TRBV12-4,-,few,TRBJ2-5,CASSLGGGEETQYF,TGTGCCAGCAGTCTCGGGGGTGGGGAAGAGACCCAGTACTTC
TRBV6-5,-,few,TRBJ1-6,CASNRQDNSPLHF,TGTGCCAGCAACAGACAGGATAATTCACCCCTCCACTTT
TRBV18,-,many,TRBJ2-7,CASSRDGFSGEQYF,TGTGCCAGCTCCCGGGACGGGTTCTCTGGCGAGCAGTACTTC
TRBV30,-,many,TRBJ1-2,CAWSSLGAVGGYTF,TGTGCCTGGAGCTCCCTGGGGGCGGTCGGTGGCTACACCTTC
TRBV5-4,TRBD1,few,TRBJ2-1,CASSAAGTDNEQFF,TGTGCCAGCAGCGCAGCCGGGACAGACAATGAGCAGTTCTTC
TRBV6-2/TRBV6-3,-,many,TRBJ2-1,CASSSRDGALRREQFF,TGTGCCAGCAGTAGTCGCGACGGAGCCCTCAGGAGGGAGCAGTTCTTC
TRBV5-1,TRBD1,-,TRBJ1-1,CASSFTTGGTEAFF,TGCGCCAGCAGCTTTACTACAGGGGGGACTGAAGCTTTCTTT
TRBV7-9,-,few,TRBJ2-3,CASSLSANTDTQYF,TGTGCCAGCAGCTTATCGGCCAACACAGATACGCAGTATTTT
TRBV28,-,many,TRBJ1-2,CASRKELDYGYTF,TGTGCCAGCAGAAAGGAGTTGGACTATGGCTACACCTTC
TRBV6-1,-,many,TRBJ2-1,CASSESYYRSGLEQFF,TGTGCCAGCAGTGAATCGTACTACCGGTCTGGTCTTGAGCAGTTCTTC
TRBV20-1,TRBD2,many,TRBJ2-5,CSARVGSGGEETQYF,TGCAGTGCTAGAGTTGGTAGCGGGGGGGAGGAGACCCAGTACTTC
TRBV6-4,TRBD1,few,TRBJ2-2,CASSDRGDRYGELFF,TGTGCCAGCAGCGACAGGGGAGATCGGTACGGGGAGCTGTTTTTT
TRBV4-1,-,many,TRBJ1-5,CASSFFPGNQPQHF,TGCGCCAGCAGCTTCTTCCCTGGCAATCAGCCCCAGCATTTT
TRBV5-1,-,-,TRBJ2-5,CASSPPGAGETQYF,TGCGCCAGCAGCCCGCCGGGGGCTGGGGAGACCCAGTACTTC
TRBV21-1,-,few,TRBJ2-7,CASSRYRTGLATYEQYF,TGTGCCAGCAGCCGGTATCGGACAGGATTAGCTACCTACGAGCAGTACTTC
TRBV20-1,TRBD2,many,TRBJ2-2,CSATDGLDGELFF,TGCAGTGCTACAGATGGACTAGACGGGGAGCTGTTTTTT
TRBV6-5,-,many,TRBJ1-4,CASSYSGTATNEKLFF,TGTGCCAGCAGTTACTCAGGGACCGCAACTAATGAAAAACTGTTTTTT
TRBV12-3/TRBV12-4,-,many,TRBJ2-1,CASKKGDEQFF,TGTGCCAGCAAAAAGGGCGATGAGCAGTTCTTC